Below, 21 T cell receptor beta chains from the same sample are listed, as sequenced in a study of T-cell reconstitution after alpha-beta-depleted transplantation in children. Preparation of the TCRbeta library was carried out with unique molecular identifiers. TCRdb re-derived calls from the PCR reads in MiXCR, one entry per CDR3 protein. This sample carries 120,000 to 150,000 distinct CDR3 sequences, around 8.8% of them seen once, and the ten largest clones take around a sixth. The material sequenced was PBMCs, mostly from graft donor cells, taken 180 days after TCRalphabeta/CD19-depleted stem cell transplant. The receptors come from a female patient aged 2-10 years who had a stem cell transplant for congenital amegakaryocytic thrombocytopenia, so the T cells may come from the graft donor.

The sample holds a few counts of this clonotype. The V and J genes are TRBV5-4 and TRBJ1-2, with D perhaps matching TRBD1 (6 bases). V was trimmed by 3 bases and J by 7 bases, leaving 16 bases between them. CDR3 length equals 14 residues. The germline CDR1 and CDR2 sequences are SGHNT and YYREEE (reference sequence). The CDR3 spells CASSSTQARGGYTF. Here the CDR3 DNA reads TGTGCCAGCAGCTCGACCCAAGCCAGGGGTGGCTACACCTTC.

Many counts were recorded for this clonotype. The chain is built from TRBV20-1 and TRBJ1-1, with D perhaps TRBD1 (6 bases). The CDR3 has 15 residues. Germline V gene sequence: CDR1 DFQATT, CDR2 SNEGSKA (reference sequence). Trimming pared 2 bases from V and 1 base from J, leaving 14 bases between. This CDR3 reads CSARTPRGQNTEAFF. In DNA form, the CDR3 reads TGCAGTGCTAGAACCCCCCGGGGACAGAACACTGAAGCTTTCTTT.

This clonotype was seen at least ten times. The chain recombines TRBV3-1 with TRBJ2-2; D is uncertain. The V gene lost 4 bases and the J gene lost 4 bases, with 13 bases spanning the gap. The CDR3 runs 15 residues. Per the germline V gene, CDR1 is LGHDT and CDR2 is YNNKEL (reference sequence). The CDR3 protein is CASSPSAKVTGELFF. The CDR3 DNA reads as TGTGCCAGCAGCCCGTCCGCTAAGGTCACCGGGGAGCTGTTTTTT.

This clonotype was counted many times. The chain uses TRBV5-1 and TRBJ2-5, with TRBD1 matching over 7 bases. CDR1 and CDR2 from the germline V gene are SGHRS and YFSETQ. Trimming cost V 4 bases and J 4 bases; bases outside gene matches: 10. The CDR3 loop spans 15 amino acids. The CDR3 bases are TGCGCCAGCAGCGGAACTAGAGGGGGCTCAGAGACCCAGTACTTC. It encodes CASSGTRGGSETQYF.

As regards this clonotype: Being one base from a much bigger clone, this may be a read error. The genes are TRBV12-3 or TRBV12-4 and TRBJ2-7; 8 bases fit TRBD2. The CDR3 is made up of 18 amino acids. This chain's CDR3 is CTSSFIWRPSGRVYEQYF. The CDR3 coding sequence is TGTACCAGCAGTTTTATCTGGAGGCCTAGCGGGCGGGTGTACGAGCAGTACTTC.

This clonotype was observed many times. The rearrangement joins TRBV7-6 to TRBJ1-1; weak D call: TRBD1 (5 bases). With 1 base removed from V and 3 bases from J, the gap between germline ends came to 6 bases. This CDR3 is 13 amino acids long. Germline V gene sequence: CDR1 SGHVS, CDR2 FNYEAQ. This chain's CDR3 is CASSLGQYTEAFF. CDR3 sequence (DNA): TGTGCCAGCAGCTTAGGACAGTACACTGAAGCTTTCTTT.

This clonotype was detected many times. This rearrangement joins TRBV20-1 to TRBJ2-7, with a tentative D call TRBD2 (6 bases). The germline V and J ends were trimmed by 1 base and 6 bases, with 10 bases remaining between them. The germline gives CDR1 DFQATT, CDR2 SNEGSKA (reference sequence). This CDR3 is built from 12 residues. CDR3: CSARVSSAEQYF. CDR3 nucleotide sequence: TGCAGTGCTAGAGTGTCTAGCGCCGAGCAGTACTTC.

The rearrangement links TRBV10-1 to TRBJ2-2; 9 bases are shared with TRBD2. CDR1 and CDR2 from the germline V gene are WNHNN and SYGVQD (reference sequence). This CDR3 comprises 19 residues. Trimming at V came to 3 bases and at J to 4 bases, leaving 15 bases not matched to a gene. CDR3 nucleotides: TGCGCCAGCAGTGAACGGCGGCTGCTAGCGGGGACCTCCACCGGGGAGCTGTTTTTT. It specifies CASSERRLLAGTSTGELFF.

Many counts were recorded for this clonotype. V usage is TRBV5-1 and J usage is TRBJ2-1, with D possibly TRBD2 on 6 matching bases. V was shortened by 0 bases and J by 2 bases, with 12 bases between the two germline ends. Germline V gene data show CDR1 as SGHRS and CDR2 as YFSETQ. The CDR3 totals 16 residues. The CDR3 protein is CASSLEMGLPYNEQFF. The CDR3 bases are TGCGCCAGCAGCTTGGAGATGGGACTCCCCTACAATGAGCAGTTCTTC.

Many counts were recorded for this clonotype. This rearrangement joins TRBV6-1 to TRBJ1-5; D possibly corresponds to TRBD1 (5 bases). The CDR3 has 18 residues. From germline, CDR1 is MNHNS and CDR2 SASEGT. The V end lost 4 bases, the J end lost 0 bases, and 19 bases lay between the germline ends. The CDR3 spells CASSVIGQGFDSNQPQHF. CDR3 bases: TGTGCCAGCAGTGTCATAGGACAAGGATTCGATAGCAATCAGCCCCAGCATTTT.

This clonotype has a count of ten or more. The V call is TRBV5-4, the J call TRBJ2-1; either TRBD1 or TRBD2 may supply D (5 bases each). CDR1 and CDR2 (germline): SGHNT, YYREEE (reference sequence). The germline V and J ends were trimmed by 0 bases and 7 bases, with 8 bases remaining between them. The CDR3 totals 13 residues. The CDR3 DNA follows: TGTGCCAGCAGCTTGGTTGGGGGAAATGAGCAGTTCTTC. It is translated as CASSLVGGNEQFF.

The chain recombines TRBV20-1 with TRBJ2-1; TRBD1 agrees at 8 bases. V lost 1 base and J lost 7; bases outside the gene matches: 6. The CDR3 extends over 14 amino acids. Germline V gene sequence: CDR1 DFQATT, CDR2 SNEGSKA (reference sequence). CDR3 DNA: TGCAGTGCTAGAGGTCCTCAGGGGGCGAATGAGCAGTTCTTC. It translates to CSARGPQGANEQFF.

V gene TRBV7-7 combines with J gene TRBJ2-1, with no clear D. Trimming shortened V by 6 bases and J by 4 bases, and 22 bases separated the two germline ends. This CDR3 region has 17 residues. The germline CDR1 and CDR2 sequences are SSHAT and FNYEAQ (reference sequence). The CDR3 region has the DNA TGTGCCAGCAGTCCCGGATGGCCCGGTAATGAGTACAATGAGCAGTTCTTC. Its translation is CASSPGWPGNEYNEQFF.

In this sample, this clonotype turned up many times. The gene calls are TRBV12-3 or TRBV12-4 and TRBJ1-5; no clear D gene. The length of the CDR3 is 14 residues. Trimming took 6 bases from V and 5 from J, leaving 14 bases between them. Written as DNA, the CDR3 is TGTGCCAGCAGCCTAGTTACACCTCATCAGCCCCAGCATTTT. Its protein product is CASSLVTPHQPQHF.

The sample holds many counts of this clonotype. The chain employs TRBV29-1 and TRBJ1-1; no definite D call. CDR3 length: 13 amino acids. Deletions cut 4 bases from V and 0 bases from J, with 9 bases between. Germline CDR1 reads SQVTM; CDR2 reads ANQGSEA. CDR3 in amino acids: CSVVNSMNTEAFF. The CDR3 coding sequence is TGCAGCGTTGTAAATTCCATGAACACTGAAGCTTTCTTT.

This clonotype was observed many times. The chain uses TRBV5-1 and TRBJ2-2, with unresolved D. Trimming took 4 bases from V and 5 from J, leaving 15 bases between them. CDR3 length equals 15 residues. Germline V gene sequence: CDR1 SGHRS, CDR2 YFSETQ. In DNA form, the CDR3 reads TGCGCCAGCAGCAGCGATAACGCCCCTACCGGGGAGCTGTTTTTT. Its protein is CASSSDNAPTGELFF.

A remark on this clonotype: A read error may explain this, as a much larger clone is one base away. V and J are TRBV18 and TRBJ1-4; D remains unclear. The CDR3 length is 14 residues. In germline, CDR1 is KGHSH, CDR2 LQKENI. This CDR3 reads CASSPPKFNEKLSF. The CDR3 region has the DNA TGTGCCAGCTCACCACCAAAGTTTAATGAAAAACTGTCTTTT.

This clonotype was recorded at least ten times. The chain couples TRBV28 to TRBJ1-3; D possibly corresponds to TRBD1 (6 bases). This CDR3 has 14 residues. Germline V CDR1 and CDR2: MDHEN, SYDVKM. The ends were cut back, 6 bases at V and 2 bases at J, with 11 bases in the middle. The CDR3 sequence: CASSGGGPGNTIYF. The DNA for the CDR3 is TGTGCCAGCAGCGGAGGGGGGCCTGGAAACACCATATATTTT.

By sample fraction, this clonotype is medium-sized. The chain combines TRBV6-1 with TRBJ2-7; D possibly matches TRBD1 or TRBD2 (6 bases each). V was clipped by 4 bases and J by 1 base, with 11 bases between them. Germline V gene sequence: CDR1 MNHNS, CDR2 SASEGT. The CDR3 loop spans 14 amino acids. CDR3 protein: CASSGRGRSYEQYF. CDR3 DNA sequence: TGTGCCAGCAGTGGCCGGGGGCGGTCCTACGAGCAGTACTTC.

This clonotype was observed many times. Compared with germline, one end of the junction differs, possibly owing to a read error. This chain links TRBV20-1 with TRBJ2-7; 7 bases line up with TRBD2. From germline, CDR1 is DFQATT and CDR2 SNEGSKA (reference sequence). CDR3 size: 15 residues. The CDR3: CSARDSSGLSSEQYF. Written as DNA, the CDR3 is TGCAGTGCTAGAGATTCATCGGGACTATCCTCCGAGCAGTACTTC.

This clonotype was observed a handful of times. The V call is TRBV7-6, the J call TRBJ2-7; no clear D gene. The ends were cut back, 1 base at V and 6 bases at J, with 16 bases in the middle. The CDR3 contains 15 residues. Germline loops: CDR1 SGHVS, CDR2 FNYEAQ. CDR3 protein: CASSLGRKGSGEQYF. CDR3 nucleotide sequence: TGTGCCAGCAGCTTAGGGCGAAAAGGGTCGGGCGAGCAGTACTTC.